Reported below is one TCR beta chain. What it recognizes is unknown. The source of the sample is a study of response to subunit inactivated influenza vaccine. TCRdb reprocessed the RT-PCR reads with MiXCR, giving one entry per CDR3 protein. Here the sample spans a few hundred thousand distinct CDR3 sequences, roughly 22% being singletons. Regarding the study as a whole: It was the authors' suggestion that each seasonal influenza vaccination recruits few new T cells.

Trimming stripped 3 bases from V and 13 bases from J, with 10 bases between. The CDR3 has 12 residues. Germline lookup yields CDR1 MNHEY and CDR2 SMNVEV (reference sequence). The source material was PBMCs from blood, sampled about 20 months after vaccination. This TCR came from a man aged 45 to 70 who received an inactivated influenza vaccine. The gene calls are TRBV27 and TRBJ1-6; D unresolved. Written as DNA, the CDR3 is TGTGCCAGCAGTTTCGTGGCAATGCCCCTCCACTTT. Encoded protein: CASSFVAMPLHF.